The next 4 T cell receptor beta chains were all read from a single sample in a study of response to subunit inactivated influenza vaccine. Each CDR3 protein gets one entry after TCRdb re-called the RT-PCR reads with MiXCR. The sample records around 710,000 distinct CDR3 sequences, around 13% being singletons. The sample was PBMCs from blood, taken approximately 15 days before vaccination. The receptors here all came from a man between 45 and 60 years old who received an inactivated influenza vaccine.

The chain carries TRBV7-9 and TRBJ2-7; D is undetermined. This CDR3 region has 13 residues. Trimming stripped 7 bases from V and 0 bases from J, with 10 bases between. The germline V gene encodes CDR1 SEHNR and CDR2 FQNEAQ (reference sequence). The CDR3 loop is CASNQDGSYEQYF. In DNA, the CDR3 is TGTGCCAGCAACCAAGACGGCTCCTACGAGCAGTACTTC.

The table lists this clonotype with many counts. The chain recombines TRBV12-3 or TRBV12-4 with TRBJ2-7; no reliable D call. The ends were cut back, 0 bases at V and 4 bases at J, with 10 bases in the middle. The CDR3 is made up of 14 amino acids. CDR3 nucleotides: TGTGCCAGCAGTTTAGCGGGTTCCTTTTACGAGCAGTACTTC. Protein product: CASSLAGSFYEQYF.

This clonotype was seen a handful of times. The CDR3 region has the DNA TGTGCCAGCACGACTAGCGGTATAAACAATGAGCAGTTCTTC. It specifies CASTTSGINNEQFF. The J gene is TRBJ2-1, the V gene TRBV7-2; 9 bases align to TRBD2. The CDR3 extends over 14 amino acids. Germline values: CDR1 SGHTA, CDR2 FQGNSA. Trimming cost V 7 bases and J 5 bases; bases outside gene matches: 6.

The CDR3 sequence: CASSELRGVDEQYF. CDR3 in DNA: TGTGCCAGCAGTGAGTTACGGGGGGTAGACGAGCAGTACTTC. The gene calls are TRBV6-1 and TRBJ2-7; 7 positions match TRBD2. Trimming at V came to 3 bases and at J to 5 bases, leaving 7 bases not matched to a gene. Germline CDR1 MNHNS, CDR2 SASEGT. The CDR3 sequence is 14 residues long.